The 16 T cell receptor beta chains in this list originate from one sample, sequenced in a study of CD8 T cells in Susac syndrome. Random hexamers were used to reverse transcribe roughly 0.45 to 1 ug of RNA. MiXCR, run by TCRdb on the immunoSEQ multiplex PCR reads, gives a single entry per CDR3 protein. Of about 85,000 distinct CDR3 sequences listed, over 90% are singletons. The sequenced sample was CD8+ T cells from PBMCs. The receptors were sampled from a human donor with Susac syndrome.

The V call is TRBV11-3, the J call TRBJ2-2; D gene uncertain. The CDR3 is made up of 15 amino acids. Germline CDR1 and CDR2: SGHNT and YENEEA. Trimming took off 3 bases at V and 4 bases at J, with 12 bases between the two ends. CDR3 in DNA: TGTGCCAGCAGCTTGTCGAGTCTATCCACCGGGGAGCTGTTTTTT. Its protein product is CASSLSSLSTGELFF. The whole variable domain, remainder taken from reference TRBV11-3 and TRBJ2-2, is EAGVVQSPRYKIIEKKQPVAFWCNPISGHNTLYWYLQNLGQGPELLIRYENEEAVDDSQLPKDRFSAERLKGVDSTLKIQPAELGDSAVYLCASSLSSLSTGELFFGEGSRLTVL.

The chain has TRBV20-1 and TRBJ2-7; TRBD2 matches at 8 bases. The CDR3 is 16 residues long. The V gene's germline CDR1 is DFQATT and CDR2 SNEGSKA (reference sequence). The V segment lost 0 bases and the J segment 4 bases; nucleotides outside the gene matches: 11. The CDR3 DNA is TGCAGTGCTAGAGATATTGAACTAGCGGCCTATTACGAGCAGTACTTC. It is translated as CSARDIELAAYYEQYF.

V and J are TRBV27 and TRBJ2-1, with 9 bases identical to TRBD1. Germline V gene data show CDR1 as MNHEY and CDR2 as SMNVEV (reference sequence). J was trimmed by 6 bases and V by 4 bases; bases with no gene match: 4. The CDR3 is 14 residues long. The CDR3 loop reads CASSWGTGTNEQFF. The CDR3 bases are TGTGCCAGCAGTTGGGGGACAGGGACCAATGAGCAGTTCTTC.

A word on this clonotype: Germline is not matched at one junction end, which may reflect a read error. V gene TRBV28 combines with J gene TRBJ2-1; no reliable D call. The length of the CDR3 is 15 residues. Germline CDR1 is MDHEN and CDR2 is SYDVKM. CDR3 in amino acids: CASTSTPGSNNEQFF. The DNA of the CDR3 is TGTGCCAGCACCTCTACGCCAGGCTCCAACAATGAGCAGTTCTTC.

The chain uses TRBV15 and TRBJ1-5; D unresolved. The V gene lost 0 bases and the J gene lost 0 bases, with 9 bases spanning the gap. CDR1 and CDR2 from the germline V gene are LNHNV and YYDKDF (reference sequence). CDR3 length equals 16 residues. CDR3 DNA sequence: TGTGCCACCAGCAGAGACGTGGAGTATAGCAATCAGCCCCAGCATTTT. Its translation is CATSRDVEYSNQPQHF.

The chain carries TRBV15 and TRBJ2-3; 7 nucleotides line up with TRBD2. V shed 8 bases, J shed 3 bases, and the junction held 5 bases outside the gene matches. The CDR3 spans 13 residues. Germline CDR1 reads LNHNV; CDR2 reads YYDKDF (reference sequence). This CDR3 reads CATSSGETDTQYF. CDR3 coding DNA: TGTGCCACCTCCAGCGGGGAAACAGATACGCAGTATTTT.

The chain uses TRBV11-2 and TRBJ2-5; 8 nucleotides agree with TRBD2. Germline assignment: CDR1 SGHAT and CDR2 FQNNGV. This CDR3 comprises 14 residues. The V gene end was trimmed by 1 base and the J gene end by 5 bases; junction bases not matched to a gene: 3. CDR3 region: CASSLAGGGETQYF. CDR3 nucleotide sequence: TGTGCCAGCAGCTTAGCGGGAGGGGGGGAGACCCAGTACTTC.

The chain couples TRBV9 to TRBJ2-7; TRBD1 matches at 7 bases. This CDR3 comprises 13 residues. With V trimmed by 3 bases and J by 2 bases, 2 bases remained unmatched. The germline CDR1 and CDR2 sequences are SGDLS and YYNGEE. The CDR3: CASSGDRTYEQYF. CDR3 coding DNA: TGTGCCAGCAGCGGGGACAGAACCTACGAGCAGTACTTC.

This chain connects TRBV29-1 to TRBJ2-1, with D tentatively TRBD2 (6 bases). V was pared by 7 bases and J by 8 bases, with 15 bases between. This CDR3 comprises 12 residues. CDR1 and CDR2 from the germline V gene are SQVTM and ANQGSEA. CDR3 DNA: TGCAGCGCAAGGGACTTTACGGATGAGCAGTTCTTC. Translation gives CSARDFTDEQFF.

This sequence joins TRBV6-2 or TRBV6-3 and TRBJ1-2; no clear D gene. Germline loops: CDR1 MNHEY, CDR2 SVGEGT. This CDR3 contains 11 residues. Trimming pared 0 bases from V and 8 bases from J, leaving 4 bases between. CDR3 in DNA: TGTGCCAGCAGTTACTCGAGCGGCTACACCTTC. This sequence encodes CASSYSSGYTF.

This sequence joins TRBV3-1 and TRBJ1-2; D might be TRBD1 (5 bases). This CDR3 spans 17 amino acids. CDR1 is LGHDT and CDR2 is YNNKEL in the germline V gene (reference sequence). V was trimmed by 2 bases and J by 0 bases, leaving 16 bases between them. CDR3 in DNA: TGTGCCAGCAGCCAATTCGGGACTGAGATTTCTAACTATGGCTACACCTTC. This translates into CASSQFGTEISNYGYTF.

V gene TRBV14 combines with J gene TRBJ1-1; D ambiguous. Deletions cut 4 bases from V and 2 bases from J, with 8 bases between. Per germline, CDR1 SGHDN and CDR2 FVKESK. The length of the CDR3 is 13 residues. CDR3 in amino acids: CASSRTSNTEAFF. The DNA of the CDR3 is TGTGCCAGCAGCCGAACCAGCAACACTGAAGCTTTCTTT.

V and J are TRBV4-2 and TRBJ2-3; no reliable D call. CDR3 length: 13 amino acids. Germline V gene lookup returns CDR1 LGHNA and CDR2 YNFKEQ. The V gene lost 6 bases and the J gene lost 2 bases, with 9 bases spanning the gap. CDR3 protein: CASRDESTDTQYF. Here the CDR3 DNA reads TGTGCCAGCAGGGATGAATCCACAGATACGCAGTATTTT.

The rearrangement joins TRBV4-3 to TRBJ2-1; 9 nucleotides match TRBD1. Per the germline V gene, CDR1 is LGHNA and CDR2 is YSLEER. With 3 bases clipped from V and 0 bases from J, the junction kept 9 bases outside the gene matches. This CDR3 spans 18 amino acids. The CDR3: CASSHLTGGTASYNEQFF. CDR3 DNA: TGCGCCAGCAGCCACCTCACAGGGGGCACGGCCTCCTACAATGAGCAGTTCTTC.

V is TRBV21-1 and J is TRBJ2-7; the table's TRBD1 call for D was not verified on the DNA. TRBV21-1 is a listed pseudogene. The CDR3 has 17 amino acids. The CDR3 loop is CASSITTGRLEEHEQYF. CDR3 sequence (DNA): TGTGCCAGCAGCATAACAACGGGGCGTCTAGAGGAACACGAGCAGTACTTC.

The CDR3 loop reads CASSQAQDNYGYTF. In DNA, the CDR3 is TGTGCCAGCAGCCAAGCCCAGGACAACTATGGCTACACCTTC. The chain carries TRBV14 and TRBJ1-2; no reliable D call. The V end was cut by 1 base, the J end by 2 bases, with 8 bases between. Germline CDR1 reads SGHDN; CDR2 reads FVKESK. The CDR3 spans 14 residues.